The table lists the clone carrying this T cell receptor beta chain with a count of one. Its target is unknown. This may be a read error, as it is one base from a much larger clone. From germline, CDR1 is LGHNA and CDR2 YNFKEQ. This CDR3 spans 14 amino acids. TCRdb used MiXCR to reprocess the 5' RACE reads, holding one entry per CDR3 protein. Of some 600,000 distinct CDR3 sequences listed, around 7.5% are singletons. The data derive from a study of identical twins. Overall study results and limits: Monozygotic twins shared more out-of-frame TCR alpha than recombination models predicted.

The same sample was also studied in work on yellow fever vaccine responses in identical twins.

The sample comprised PBMCs. The rearrangement links TRBV4-2 to TRBJ2-3, with D uncertain. TRBJ1-5 matches the DNA end more closely, so the J call is doubtful. This clonotype was sampled from a young woman in good health. CDR3 sequence (DNA): TGTGCCAGCAGCCAACTAGCGGGCACAGATACGCAGCATTTT. It translates to CASSQLAGTDTQHF.